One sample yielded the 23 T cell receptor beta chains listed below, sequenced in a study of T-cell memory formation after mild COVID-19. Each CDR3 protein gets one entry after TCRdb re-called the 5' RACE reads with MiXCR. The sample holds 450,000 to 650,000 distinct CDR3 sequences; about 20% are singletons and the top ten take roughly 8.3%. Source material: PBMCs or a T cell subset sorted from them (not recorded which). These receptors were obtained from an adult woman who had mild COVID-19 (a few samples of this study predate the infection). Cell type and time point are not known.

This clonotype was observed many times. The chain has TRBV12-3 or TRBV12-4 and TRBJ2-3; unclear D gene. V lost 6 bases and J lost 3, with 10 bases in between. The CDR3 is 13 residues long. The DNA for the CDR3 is TGTGCCAGCAGCTTATTCGGAACAGATACGCAGTATTTT. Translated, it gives CASSLFGTDTQYF.

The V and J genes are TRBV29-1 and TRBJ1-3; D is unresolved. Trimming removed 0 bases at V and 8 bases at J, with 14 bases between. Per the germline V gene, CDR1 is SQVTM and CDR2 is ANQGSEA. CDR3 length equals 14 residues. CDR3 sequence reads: CSVEDPHHSHTIYF. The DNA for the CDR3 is TGCAGCGTTGAAGATCCGCACCATAGCCACACCATATATTTT. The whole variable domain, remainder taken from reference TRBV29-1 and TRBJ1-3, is SAVISQKPSRDICQRGTSLTIQCQVDSQVTMMFWYRQQPGQSLTLIATANQGSEATYESGFVIDKFPISRPNLTFSTLTVSNMSPEDSSIYLCSVEDPHHSHTIYFGEGSWLTVV.

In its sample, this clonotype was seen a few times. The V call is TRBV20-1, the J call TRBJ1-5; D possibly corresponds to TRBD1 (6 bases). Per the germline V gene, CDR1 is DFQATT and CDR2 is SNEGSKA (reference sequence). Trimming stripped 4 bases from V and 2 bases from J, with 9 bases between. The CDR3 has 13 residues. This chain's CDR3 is CSATGDGNQPQHF. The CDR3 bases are TGCAGTGCTACAGGGGACGGCAATCAGCCCCAGCATTTT.

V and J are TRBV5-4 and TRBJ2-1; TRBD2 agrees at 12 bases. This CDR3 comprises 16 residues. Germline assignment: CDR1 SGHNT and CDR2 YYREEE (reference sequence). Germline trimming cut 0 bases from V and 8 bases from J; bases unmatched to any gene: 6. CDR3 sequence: CASSLGGTSGFDEQFF. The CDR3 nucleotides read TGTGCCAGCAGCTTGGGTGGGACTAGCGGGTTTGATGAGCAGTTCTTC.

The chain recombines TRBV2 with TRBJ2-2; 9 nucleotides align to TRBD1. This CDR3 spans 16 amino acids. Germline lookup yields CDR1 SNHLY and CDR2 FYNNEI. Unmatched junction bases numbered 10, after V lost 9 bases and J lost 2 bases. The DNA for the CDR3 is TGTGCCAGTATTTTTGACAGGGGGGGAAACACCGGGGAGCTGTTTTTT. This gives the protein CASIFDRGGNTGELFF.

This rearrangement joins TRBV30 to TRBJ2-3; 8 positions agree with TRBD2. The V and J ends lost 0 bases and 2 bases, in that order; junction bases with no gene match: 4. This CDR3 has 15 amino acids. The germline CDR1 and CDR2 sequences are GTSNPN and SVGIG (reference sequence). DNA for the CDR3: TGTGCCTGGAGTGTCCGGACTAGCCACACAGATACGCAGTATTTT. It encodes CAWSVRTSHTDTQYF.

CDR3 coding DNA: TGTGCCAGCAGCCCGCTGGGGTCTAACTATGGCTACACCTTC. Protein: CASSPLGSNYGYTF. This chain uses TRBV28 with TRBJ1-2, with D hard to call. The germline V gene has CDR1 MDHEN and CDR2 SYDVKM. Trimming removed 6 bases from V and 0 bases from J, with 11 bases in between. This CDR3 has 14 amino acids.

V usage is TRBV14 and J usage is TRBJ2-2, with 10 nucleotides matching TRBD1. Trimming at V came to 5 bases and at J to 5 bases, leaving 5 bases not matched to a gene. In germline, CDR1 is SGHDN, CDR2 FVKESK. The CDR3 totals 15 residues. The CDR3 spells CASSKDRGETGELFF. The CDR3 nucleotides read TGTGCCAGCAGCAAGGACAGGGGGGAGACCGGGGAGCTGTTTTTT.

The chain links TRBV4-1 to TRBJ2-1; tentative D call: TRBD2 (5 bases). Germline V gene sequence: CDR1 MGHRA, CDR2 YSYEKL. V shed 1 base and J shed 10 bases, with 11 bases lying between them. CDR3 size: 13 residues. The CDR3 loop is CASSQGEGWEQFF. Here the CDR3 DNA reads TGCGCCAGCAGCCAAGGTGAGGGCTGGGAGCAGTTCTTC.

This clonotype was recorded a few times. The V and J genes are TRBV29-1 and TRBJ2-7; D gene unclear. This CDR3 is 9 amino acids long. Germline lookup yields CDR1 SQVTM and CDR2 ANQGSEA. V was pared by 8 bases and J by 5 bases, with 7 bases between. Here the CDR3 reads CSPRHEQYF. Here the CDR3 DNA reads TGCAGCCCCCGCCACGAGCAGTACTTC.

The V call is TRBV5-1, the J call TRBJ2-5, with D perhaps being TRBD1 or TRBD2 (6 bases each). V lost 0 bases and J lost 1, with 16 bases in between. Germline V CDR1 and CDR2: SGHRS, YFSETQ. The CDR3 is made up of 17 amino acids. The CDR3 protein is CASSLANGGGFQETQYF. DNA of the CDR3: TGCGCCAGCAGCTTGGCCAACGGGGGCGGTTTCCAAGAGACCCAGTACTTC.

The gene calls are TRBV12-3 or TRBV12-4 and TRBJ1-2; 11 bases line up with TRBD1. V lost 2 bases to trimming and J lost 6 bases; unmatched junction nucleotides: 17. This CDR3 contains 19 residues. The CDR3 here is CASSLSLLDRGRFLDGYTF. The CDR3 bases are TGTGCCAGCAGTTTATCTCTCCTGGACAGGGGGCGTTTCTTAGATGGCTACACCTTC.

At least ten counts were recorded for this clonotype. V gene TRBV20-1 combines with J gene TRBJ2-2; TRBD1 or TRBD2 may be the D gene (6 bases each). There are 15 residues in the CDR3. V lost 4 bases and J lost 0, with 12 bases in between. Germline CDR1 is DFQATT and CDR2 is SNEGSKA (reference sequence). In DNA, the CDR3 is TGCAGTGCTACCCTGGGGGGCTCGAACACCGGGGAGCTGTTTTTT. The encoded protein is CSATLGGSNTGELFF.

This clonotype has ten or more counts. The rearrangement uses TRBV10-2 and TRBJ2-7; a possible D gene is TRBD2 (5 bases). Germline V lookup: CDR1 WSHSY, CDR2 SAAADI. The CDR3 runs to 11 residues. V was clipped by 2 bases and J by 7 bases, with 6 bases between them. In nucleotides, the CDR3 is TGCGCCAGCAGTGAGAGCGGAGAGCAGTACTTC. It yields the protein CASSESGEQYF.

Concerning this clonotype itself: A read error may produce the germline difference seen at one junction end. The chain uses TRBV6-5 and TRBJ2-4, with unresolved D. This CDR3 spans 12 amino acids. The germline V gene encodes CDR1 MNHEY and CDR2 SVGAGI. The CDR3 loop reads CASTNSRDIEYF. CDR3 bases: TGTGCCAGCACCAACTCTAGAGACATTGAGTACTTC.

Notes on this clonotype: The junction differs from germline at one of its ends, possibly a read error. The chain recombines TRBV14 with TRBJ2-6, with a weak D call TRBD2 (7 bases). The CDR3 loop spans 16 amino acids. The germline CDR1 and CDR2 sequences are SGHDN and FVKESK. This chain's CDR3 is CASSRLGGPGDNVLTF. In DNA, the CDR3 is TGTGCCAGCAGCCGTCTGGGGGGGCCTGGGGACAACGTCCTGACTTTC.

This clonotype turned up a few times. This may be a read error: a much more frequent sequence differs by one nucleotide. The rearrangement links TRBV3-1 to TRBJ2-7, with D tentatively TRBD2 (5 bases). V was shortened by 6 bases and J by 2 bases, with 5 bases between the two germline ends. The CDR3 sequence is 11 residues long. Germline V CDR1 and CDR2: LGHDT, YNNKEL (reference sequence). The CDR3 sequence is CASRGAYEQYF. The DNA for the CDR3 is TGTGCCAGCAGGGGAGCCTACGAGCAGTACTTC.

The CDR3 protein is CATRRNGANSPLHF. In DNA form, the CDR3 reads TGTGCCACTCGGAGGAACGGGGCTAATTCACCCCTCCACTTT. The rearrangement links TRBV18 to TRBJ1-6, with D perhaps matching TRBD1 (5 bases). V was shortened by 10 bases and J by 6 bases, with 16 bases between the two germline ends. This CDR3 region has 14 residues. The germline CDR1 and CDR2 sequences are KGHSH and LQKENI.

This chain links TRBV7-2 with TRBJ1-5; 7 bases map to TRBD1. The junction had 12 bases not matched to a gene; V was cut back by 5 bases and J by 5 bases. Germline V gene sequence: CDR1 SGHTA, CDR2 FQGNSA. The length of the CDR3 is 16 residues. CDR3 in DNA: TGTGCCAGCAGCGCGCGTGGGACAGCATTTTATCAGCCCCAGCATTTT. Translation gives CASSARGTAFYQPQHF.

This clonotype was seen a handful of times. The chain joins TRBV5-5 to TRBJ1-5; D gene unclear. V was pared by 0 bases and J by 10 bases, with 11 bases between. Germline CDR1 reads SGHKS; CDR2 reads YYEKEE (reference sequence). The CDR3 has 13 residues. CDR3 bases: TGTGCCAGCAGCTTGGTTCCCGACGGCCCCCAGCATTTT. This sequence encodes CASSLVPDGPQHF.

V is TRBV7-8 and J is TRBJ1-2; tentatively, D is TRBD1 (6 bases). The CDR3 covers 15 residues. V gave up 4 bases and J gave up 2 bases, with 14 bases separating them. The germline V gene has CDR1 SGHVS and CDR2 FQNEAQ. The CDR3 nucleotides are TGTGCCAGCAGCTCATACAGGGTTGGAAACTATGGCTACACCTTC. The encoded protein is CASSSYRVGNYGYTF.

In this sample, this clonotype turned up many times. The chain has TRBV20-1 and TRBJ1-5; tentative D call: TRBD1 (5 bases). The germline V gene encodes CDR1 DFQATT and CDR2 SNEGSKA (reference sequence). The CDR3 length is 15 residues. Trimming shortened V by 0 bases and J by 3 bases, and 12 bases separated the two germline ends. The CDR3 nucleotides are TGCAGTGCTAGAGATCTTGGGGGTTCCAATCAGCCCCAGCATTTT. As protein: CSARDLGGSNQPQHF.

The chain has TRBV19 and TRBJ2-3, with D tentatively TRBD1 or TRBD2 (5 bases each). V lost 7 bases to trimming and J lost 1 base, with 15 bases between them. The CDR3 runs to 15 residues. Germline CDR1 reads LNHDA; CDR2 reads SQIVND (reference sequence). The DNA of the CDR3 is TGTGCCAGTACTGGGATGAGGGGTCGCACAGATACGCAGTATTTT. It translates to CASTGMRGRTDTQYF.